The T cell receptor beta chain under discussion was sequenced for a study of blood T cell repertoires in COVID-19 (dated by TCRdb to the early 2020s). For the study in its entirety: Samples from collaborators originated in the United States, Italy and Spain and spanned both the acute and convalescent phases of COVID-19. Samples came from the ongoing ImmuneRACE study (first 160 participants) plus 1,254 subjects from 6 global collaborators. Deeply sampled blood TCRbeta repertoires from subjects exposed to, actively infected with, or recovered from COVID-19 were included in the dataset. Nearly every sample came with metadata listing a de-identified subject ID, COVID-19 status, age in years and sex. Where HLA class I and class II types were available, the types were taken from metadata supplied by the sample provider, not from assay-based typing. The prospective study material was composed of cDNA or gDNA derived from T cells, B-cell-depleted T cells, or PBMCs. The repertoires were made available in a free public database intended to serve as a resource for research on the immune response to SARS-CoV-2.

TCRbeta CDR3 regions were amplified from genomic DNA by means of the immunoSEQ Assay, a bias-controlled multiplex PCR. In the original analysis: Within the assay, amplification of reference gene primers was used to estimate how many nucleated cells each sample contained. To quantify the absolute abundance of each unique TCRbeta CDR3 rearrangement, sequence reads were collapsed and filtered. For each sample, productive Simpson clonality was calculated by taking the square root of Simpson's diversity index across productive rearrangements. Here the immuneACCESS table is served through TCRdb, limited to in-frame sequences with V and J called. Missing clones are a known gap in these copies; in checked studies unresolved V genes cover under half, and the rest lacks a known reason. That table is the source of V, J and clone size, and D and trimming were worked out from the DNA. In this sample the table shows 220,000 or so clones, about 80% of which occur a single time. Together, the top ten hold approximately 1.2% of the sample.

Deletion took 3 bases off V and 8 bases off J, with a span of 13 bases between the germline ends. Inclusive of the bounding cysteine and phenylalanine, the CDR3 is 14 residues long. Only the CDR3 region is kept as DNA, spanning 42 bases read in frame from base 1. The germline V gene supplies CDR1 KGHSH and CDR2 LQKENI. Worth noting for this clone: What this receptor recognizes is not known. No base qualities exist here, and no much larger clone lies one base off it.

Enrolling through a virtual design, the prospective study's participants ranged in age from about 18 to 89 years and lived across roughly 24 United States geographic areas. In the prospective study, participants were assigned to cohorts based on the clinical history participants reported in a screening survey and a study questionnaire. Each participant in the prospective study had whole blood, serum and a nasopharyngeal or oropharyngeal swab collected by mobile phlebotomists. Participants in the prospective study had the option to provide additional blood draws and questionnaires over an approximately 2-month period. Prospective study blood samples were shipped either frozen or at room temperature before DNA extraction. Overall study results and their limits: The quantity of clinical and demographic metadata differed by source and by participant and was supplied without curation.

The source is a woman aged 40 to 55 with acute COVID-19. Sequenced sample: PBMCs or T cells enriched from blood (not recorded which). The chain joins TRBV18 to TRBJ2-2; the D segment cannot be called with confidence. The nucleotides are TGTGCCAGCTCACCCACCTATCCTATGGGGGAGCTGTTTTTT. It specifies CASSPTYPMGELFF.